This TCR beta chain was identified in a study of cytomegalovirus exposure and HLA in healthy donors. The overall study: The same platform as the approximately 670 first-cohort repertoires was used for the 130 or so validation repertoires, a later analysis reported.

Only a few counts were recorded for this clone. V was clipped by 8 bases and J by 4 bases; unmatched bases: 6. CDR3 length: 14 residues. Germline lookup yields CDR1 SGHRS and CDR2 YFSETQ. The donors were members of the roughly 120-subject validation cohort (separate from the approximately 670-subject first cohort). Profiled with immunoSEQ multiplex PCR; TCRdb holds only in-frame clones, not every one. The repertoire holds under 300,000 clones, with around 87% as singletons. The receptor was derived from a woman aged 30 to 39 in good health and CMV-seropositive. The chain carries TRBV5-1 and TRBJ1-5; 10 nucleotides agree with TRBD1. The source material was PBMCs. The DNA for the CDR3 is TGCGCCAGGGGGGACAGGGGACGTAATCAGCCCCAGCATTTT. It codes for CARGDRGRNQPQHF.